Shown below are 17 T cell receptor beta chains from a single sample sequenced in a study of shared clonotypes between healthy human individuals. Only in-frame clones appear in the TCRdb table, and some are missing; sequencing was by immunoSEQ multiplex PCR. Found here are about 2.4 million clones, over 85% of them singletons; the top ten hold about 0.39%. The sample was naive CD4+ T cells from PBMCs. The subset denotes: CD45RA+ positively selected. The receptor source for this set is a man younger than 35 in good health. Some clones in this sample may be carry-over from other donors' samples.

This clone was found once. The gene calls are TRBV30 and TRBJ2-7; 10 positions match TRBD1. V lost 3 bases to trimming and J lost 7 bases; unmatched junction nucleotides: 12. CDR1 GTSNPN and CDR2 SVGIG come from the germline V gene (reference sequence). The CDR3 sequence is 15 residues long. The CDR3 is CAWSGQGVRSPEQYF. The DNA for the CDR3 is TGTGCCTGGAGCGGACAGGGGGTTAGGTCCCCGGAGCAGTACTTC.

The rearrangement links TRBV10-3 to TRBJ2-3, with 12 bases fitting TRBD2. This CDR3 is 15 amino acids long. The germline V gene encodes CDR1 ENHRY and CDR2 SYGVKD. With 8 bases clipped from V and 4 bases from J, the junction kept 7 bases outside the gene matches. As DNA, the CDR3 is TGTGCCATCCAGACAGCTAGCGGGGGGGCAGATACGCAGTATTTT. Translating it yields CAIQTASGGADTQYF.

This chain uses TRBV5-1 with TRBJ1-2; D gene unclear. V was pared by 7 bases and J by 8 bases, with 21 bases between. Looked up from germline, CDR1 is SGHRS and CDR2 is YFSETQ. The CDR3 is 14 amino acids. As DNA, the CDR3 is TGCGCCAGCTCCCCTCAGGTTCCCATCGACGGCTACACCTTC. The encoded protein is CASSPQVPIDGYTF.

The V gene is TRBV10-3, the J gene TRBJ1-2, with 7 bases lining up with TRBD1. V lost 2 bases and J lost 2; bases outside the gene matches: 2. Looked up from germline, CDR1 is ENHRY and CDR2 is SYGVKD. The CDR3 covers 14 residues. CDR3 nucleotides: TGTGCCATCAGTGAGCAACAGGGGAACTATGGCTACACCTTC. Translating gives CAISEQQGNYGYTF.

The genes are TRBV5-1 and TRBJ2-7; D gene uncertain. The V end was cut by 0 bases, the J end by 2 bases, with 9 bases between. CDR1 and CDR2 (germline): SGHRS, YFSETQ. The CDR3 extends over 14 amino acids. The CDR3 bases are TGCGCCAGCAGCTTGGCTCCGCGGACCTACGAGCAGTACTTC. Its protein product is CASSLAPRTYEQYF.

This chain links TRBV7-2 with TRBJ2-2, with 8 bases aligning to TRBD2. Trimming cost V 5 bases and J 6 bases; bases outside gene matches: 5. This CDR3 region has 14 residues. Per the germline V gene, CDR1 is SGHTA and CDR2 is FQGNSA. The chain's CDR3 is CASSQGREAGELFF. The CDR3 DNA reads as TGTGCCAGCAGCCAAGGGCGGGAGGCCGGGGAGCTGTTTTTT.

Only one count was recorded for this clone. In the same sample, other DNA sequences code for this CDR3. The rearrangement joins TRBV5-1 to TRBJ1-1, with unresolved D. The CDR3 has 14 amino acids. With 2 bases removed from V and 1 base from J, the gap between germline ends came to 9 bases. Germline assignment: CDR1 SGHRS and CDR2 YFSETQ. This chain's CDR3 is CASSFDGGNTEAFF. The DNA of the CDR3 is TGCGCCAGCAGCTTTGATGGTGGGAACACTGAAGCTTTCTTT.

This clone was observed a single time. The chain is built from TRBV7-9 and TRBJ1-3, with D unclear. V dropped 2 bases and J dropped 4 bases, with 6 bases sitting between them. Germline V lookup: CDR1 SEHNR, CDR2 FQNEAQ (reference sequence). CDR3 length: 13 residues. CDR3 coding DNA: TGTGCCAGCAGCTTACAGACAGGAAACACCATATATTTT. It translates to CASSLQTGNTIYF.

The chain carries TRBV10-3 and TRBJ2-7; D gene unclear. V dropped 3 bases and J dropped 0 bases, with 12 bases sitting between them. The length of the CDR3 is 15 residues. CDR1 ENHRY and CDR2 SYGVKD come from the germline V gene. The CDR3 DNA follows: TGTGCCATCAGTGACACCGGACGGCCCTCCTACGAGCAGTACTTC. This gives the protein CAISDTGRPSYEQYF.

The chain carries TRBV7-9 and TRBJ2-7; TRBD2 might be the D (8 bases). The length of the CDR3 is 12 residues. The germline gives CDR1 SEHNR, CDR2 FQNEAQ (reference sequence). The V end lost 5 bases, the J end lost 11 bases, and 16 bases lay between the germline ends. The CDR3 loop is CASSREGRGEYF. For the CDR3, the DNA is TGTGCCAGCAGCCGGGAGGGCAGGGGGGAGTACTTC. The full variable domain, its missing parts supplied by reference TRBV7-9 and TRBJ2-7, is DTGVSQNPRHKITKRGQNVTFRCDPISEHNRLYWYRQTLGQGPEFLTYFQNEAQLEKSRLLSDRFSAERPKGSFSTLEIQRTEQGDSAMYLCASSREGRGEYFGPGTRLTVT.

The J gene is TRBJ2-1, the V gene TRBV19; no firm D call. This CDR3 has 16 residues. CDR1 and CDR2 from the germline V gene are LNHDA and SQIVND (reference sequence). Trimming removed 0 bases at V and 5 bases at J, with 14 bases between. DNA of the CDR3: TGTGCCAGTAGTATAGAGGGCAGGTGGGCTAACAATGAGCAGTTCTTC. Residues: CASSIEGRWANNEQFF.

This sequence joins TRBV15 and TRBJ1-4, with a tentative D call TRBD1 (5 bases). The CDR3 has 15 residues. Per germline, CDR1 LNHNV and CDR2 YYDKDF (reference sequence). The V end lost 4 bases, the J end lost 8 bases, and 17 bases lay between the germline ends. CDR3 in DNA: TGTGCCACCAGCAACAGAGGGGTGGTGGGAGAAAAACTGTTTTTT. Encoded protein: CATSNRGVVGEKLFF.

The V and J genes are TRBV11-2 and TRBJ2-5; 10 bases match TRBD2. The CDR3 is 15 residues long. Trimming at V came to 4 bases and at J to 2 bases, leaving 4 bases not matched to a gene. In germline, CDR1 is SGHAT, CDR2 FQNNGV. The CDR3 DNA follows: TGTGCCAGCAGCTCGGGACTAGCGAAACAAGAGACCCAGTACTTC. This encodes CASSSGLAKQETQYF.

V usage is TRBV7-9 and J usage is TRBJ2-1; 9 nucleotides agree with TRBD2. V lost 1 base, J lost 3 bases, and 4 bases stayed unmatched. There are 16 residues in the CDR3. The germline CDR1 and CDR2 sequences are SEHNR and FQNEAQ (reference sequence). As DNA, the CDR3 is TGTGCCAGCAGCTTAGGTGCGGGAGGGTTCTACAATGAGCAGTTCTTC. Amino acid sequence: CASSLGAGGFYNEQFF. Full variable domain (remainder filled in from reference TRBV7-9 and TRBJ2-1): DTGVSQNPRHKITKRGQNVTFRCDPISEHNRLYWYRQTLGQGPEFLTYFQNEAQLEKSRLLSDRFSAERPKGSFSTLEIQRTEQGDSAMYLCASSLGAGGFYNEQFFGPGTRLTVL.

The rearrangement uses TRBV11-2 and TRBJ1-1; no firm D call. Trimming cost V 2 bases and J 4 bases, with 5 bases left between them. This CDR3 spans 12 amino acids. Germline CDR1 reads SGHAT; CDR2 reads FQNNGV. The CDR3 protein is CASSLLRTEAFF. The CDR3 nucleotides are TGTGCCAGCAGCTTACTGCGCACTGAAGCTTTCTTT.

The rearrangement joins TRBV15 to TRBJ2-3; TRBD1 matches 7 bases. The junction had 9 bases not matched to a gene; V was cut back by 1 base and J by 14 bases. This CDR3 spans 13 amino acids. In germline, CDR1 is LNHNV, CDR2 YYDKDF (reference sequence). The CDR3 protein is CATSRGDSPWRYF. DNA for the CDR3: TGTGCCACCAGCAGAGGGGACAGCCCATGGCGGTATTTT. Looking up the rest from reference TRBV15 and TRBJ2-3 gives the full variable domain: DAMVIQNPRYQVTQFGKPVTLSCSQTLNHNVMYWYQQKSSQAPKLLFHYYDKDFNNEADTPDNFQSRRPNTSFCFLDIRSPGLGDTAMYLCATSRGDSPWRYFGPGTRLTVL.

The CDR3 sequence is CASRAGTNAGELFF. CDR3 coding DNA: TGTGCCAGCAGGGCCGGGACAAACGCCGGGGAGCTGTTTTTT. The chain carries TRBV2 and TRBJ2-2; a weak D match, TRBD1 (6 bases). Between the trimmed V and J ends, which lost 6 bases and 6 bases, there was a span of 14 bases. Germline values: CDR1 SNHLY, CDR2 FYNNEI. The CDR3 consists of 14 residues.